This is a list of T cell receptor beta chains from one sample in a study of blood T cell repertoires in COVID-19. Generated by immunoSEQ multiplex PCR, the TCRdb table keeps only in-frame clones and is missing some. The sample records 210,000 or so clones, less than 90% being singletons. Specimen: peripheral blood. These receptors were taken from a human donor in a cohort sampled during active COVID-19. Both conserved end residues are part of each CDR3. A D gene is named only where the DNA matches it firmly. Size is stated for part of the rows, as once, few or many counts, or as a class when the clone is expanded.

j_call: TRBJ2-1
cdr3_length: 12
v_call: TRBV11-3
clone_size: NA
d_call: NA
cdr3_aa: CASSLEVGKQFF
cdr3_nt: TGTGCCAGCAGCTTAGAGGTCGGTAAGCAGTTCTTC

j_call: TRBJ1-2
cdr3_length: 15
v_call: TRBV2
clone_size: NA
d_call: NA
cdr3_aa: CASSEMGQGVDGYTF
cdr3_nt: TGTGCCAGCAGTGAAATGGGGCAGGGTGTAGATGGCTACACCTTC

j_call: TRBJ1-2
cdr3_length: 13
v_call: TRBV6-2/TRBV6-3
clone_size: NA
d_call: NA
cdr3_aa: CASSPDSFGRSYF
cdr3_nt: TGTGCCAGCAGCCCGGACAGTTTTGGGCGATCCTACTTC

j_call: TRBJ1-1
cdr3_length: 13
v_call: TRBV2
clone_size: once
d_call: NA
cdr3_aa: CASGGRVNTEAFF
cdr3_nt: TGTGCCAGCGGCGGGCGGGTGAACACTGAAGCTTTCTTT

j_call: TRBJ2-2
cdr3_length: 15
v_call: TRBV24-1
clone_size: NA
d_call: TRBD1
cdr3_aa: CATSDWTGGTGELFF
cdr3_nt: TGTGCCACCAGTGATTGGACAGGGGGCACCGGGGAGCTGTTTTTT

j_call: TRBJ1-2
cdr3_length: 17
v_call: TRBV6-6
clone_size: NA
d_call: TRBD1
cdr3_aa: CASSPGTGGPLLYGYTF
cdr3_nt: TGTGCCAGCAGTCCCGGGACAGGGGGCCCTTTGCTCTATGGCTACACCTTC

j_call: TRBJ2-7
cdr3_length: 15
v_call: TRBV28
clone_size: NA
d_call: NA
cdr3_aa: CASSFGGQGVYEQYF
cdr3_nt: TGTGCCAGCAGTTTCGGGGGCCAGGGGGTATACGAGCAGTACTTC

j_call: TRBJ2-7
cdr3_length: 13
v_call: TRBV11-2
clone_size: once
d_call: TRBD1
cdr3_aa: CASSPQGAEEQYF
cdr3_nt: TGTGCCAGCAGCCCCCAGGGGGCAGAAGAGCAGTACTTC

j_call: TRBJ1-5
cdr3_length: 14
v_call: TRBV3-1/TRBV3-2
clone_size: NA
d_call: TRBD1
cdr3_aa: CASSQGTGDQPQHF
cdr3_nt: TGTGCCAGCAGCCAAGGGACAGGGGACCAGCCCCAGCATTTT

j_call: TRBJ2-7
cdr3_length: 18
v_call: TRBV21-1
clone_size: NA
d_call: NA
cdr3_aa: CASSKGICADTSSYEQYF
cdr3_nt: TGTGCCAGCAGCAAAGGTATCTGCGCGGATACGAGCTCCTACGAGCAGTACTTC

j_call: TRBJ2-3
cdr3_length: 18
v_call: TRBV10-1
clone_size: NA
d_call: TRBD2
cdr3_aa: CASTGTSGNRILTDTQYF
cdr3_nt: TGCGCCAGCACTGGGACTAGCGGGAATCGAATACTCACAGATACGCAGTATTTT

j_call: TRBJ1-2
cdr3_length: 14
v_call: TRBV2
clone_size: NA
d_call: NA
cdr3_aa: CASRMDGGNYGYTF
cdr3_nt: TGTGCCAGCAGGATGGACGGGGGAAACTATGGCTACACCTTC

j_call: TRBJ2-3
cdr3_length: 12
v_call: TRBV6-5
clone_size: NA
d_call: NA
cdr3_aa: CASLSFTDTQYF
cdr3_nt: TGTGCCAGCCTTAGTTTCACAGATACGCAGTATTTT

j_call: TRBJ1-3
cdr3_length: 14
v_call: TRBV5-6
clone_size: NA
d_call: NA
cdr3_aa: CASSLLYSGNTIYF
cdr3_nt: TGTGCCAGCAGCTTGTTGTACTCTGGAAACACCATATATTTT

j_call: TRBJ1-1
cdr3_length: 16
v_call: TRBV9
clone_size: few
d_call: TRBD1
cdr3_aa: CASSPNPTGTNTEAFF
cdr3_nt: TGTGCCAGCAGTCCAAACCCGACAGGGACCAACACTGAAGCTTTCTTT

j_call: TRBJ2-1
cdr3_length: 14
v_call: TRBV6-6
clone_size: once
d_call: NA
cdr3_aa: CASSYSRVYNEQFF
cdr3_nt: TGTGCCAGCAGTTACTCGAGGGTATACAATGAGCAGTTCTTC

j_call: TRBJ2-5
cdr3_length: 14
v_call: TRBV5-1
clone_size: once
d_call: NA
cdr3_aa: CASTRGTAQETQYF
cdr3_nt: TGCGCCAGCACCCGGGGAACAGCCCAAGAGACCCAGTACTTC

j_call: TRBJ2-2
cdr3_length: 14
v_call: TRBV29-1
clone_size: once
d_call: TRBD1
cdr3_aa: CSVGGQGGPGELFF
cdr3_nt: TGCAGCGTTGGGGGACAGGGAGGTCCCGGGGAGCTGTTTTTT

j_call: TRBJ1-5
cdr3_length: 14
v_call: TRBV19
clone_size: NA
d_call: NA
cdr3_aa: CASTSGYSNQPQHF
cdr3_nt: TGTGCCAGTACCTCAGGGTATAGCAATCAGCCCCAGCATTTT

j_call: TRBJ1-5
cdr3_length: 14
v_call: TRBV24-1
clone_size: NA
d_call: NA
cdr3_aa: CATSDFTGSQPQHF
cdr3_nt: TGTGCCACCAGTGATTTTACAGGTTCCCAGCCCCAGCATTTT

j_call: TRBJ1-5
cdr3_length: 19
v_call: TRBV19
clone_size: few
d_call: NA
cdr3_aa: CASSKSTGVDVWENQPQHF
cdr3_nt: TGTGCCAGTAGTAAAAGCACGGGAGTTGACGTATGGGAGAATCAGCCCCAGCATTTT

j_call: TRBJ1-5
cdr3_length: 15
v_call: TRBV2
clone_size: NA
d_call: NA
cdr3_aa: CASSVETGDIQPQHF
cdr3_nt: TGTGCCAGCAGTGTCGAGACAGGAGATATTCAGCCCCAGCATTTT

j_call: TRBJ1-1
cdr3_length: 13
v_call: TRBV19
clone_size: once
d_call: TRBD1
cdr3_aa: CASVDRGRTEAFF
cdr3_nt: TGTGCCAGCGTAGACAGGGGAAGAACTGAAGCTTTCTTT

j_call: TRBJ2-2
cdr3_length: 13
v_call: TRBV2
clone_size: NA
d_call: NA
cdr3_aa: CASSAEDTGELFF
cdr3_nt: TGTGCCAGCAGCGCTGAGGATACCGGGGAGCTGTTTTTT

j_call: TRBJ1-3
cdr3_length: 14
v_call: TRBV10-3
clone_size: NA
d_call: TRBD1
cdr3_aa: CATRQGIQGNTIYF
cdr3_nt: TGTGCCACCCGACAGGGAATACAAGGAAACACCATATATTTT

j_call: TRBJ1-3
cdr3_length: 16
v_call: TRBV3-1/TRBV3-2
clone_size: NA
d_call: TRBD1
cdr3_aa: CASSPSGGSTGNTIYF
cdr3_nt: TGTGCCAGCAGCCCATCAGGGGGATCGACTGGAAACACCATATATTTT

j_call: TRBJ2-5
cdr3_length: 14
v_call: TRBV27
clone_size: NA
d_call: NA
cdr3_aa: CASSPLQVLETQYF
cdr3_nt: TGTGCCAGCAGCCCCCTTCAAGTACTGGAGACCCAGTACTTC

j_call: TRBJ2-7
cdr3_length: 14
v_call: TRBV15
clone_size: NA
d_call: TRBD2
cdr3_aa: CATSPDSGLYEQYF
cdr3_nt: TGTGCCACCAGCCCCGATAGCGGGTTATACGAGCAGTACTTC

j_call: TRBJ1-5
cdr3_length: 13
v_call: TRBV12-3/TRBV12-4
clone_size: NA
d_call: TRBD1
cdr3_aa: CASTVGQARPQHF
cdr3_nt: TGTGCCAGCACCGTCGGACAGGCACGGCCCCAGCATTTT

j_call: TRBJ2-7
cdr3_length: 15
v_call: TRBV7-6
clone_size: NA
d_call: TRBD2
cdr3_aa: CASSFPLAGVGEQYF
cdr3_nt: TGTGCCAGCAGCTTTCCCCTAGCGGGAGTAGGGGAGCAGTACTTC

j_call: TRBJ1-1
cdr3_length: 11
v_call: TRBV20-1
clone_size: NA
d_call: NA
cdr3_aa: CYAGAGTEAFF
cdr3_nt: TGCTACGCAGGGGCGGGCACTGAAGCTTTCTTT

j_call: TRBJ1-2
cdr3_length: 16
v_call: TRBV6-1
clone_size: once
d_call: TRBD1
cdr3_aa: CASSEAWGGTGNGYTF
cdr3_nt: TGTGCCAGCAGTGAAGCCTGGGGGGGGACAGGGAATGGCTACACCTTC

j_call: TRBJ2-1
cdr3_length: 15
v_call: TRBV7-2
clone_size: NA
d_call: TRBD2
cdr3_aa: CASSLGASGGFEQFF
cdr3_nt: TGTGCCAGCAGCTTAGGCGCTAGCGGGGGTTTTGAGCAGTTCTTC

j_call: TRBJ2-1
cdr3_length: 12
v_call: TRBV28
clone_size: NA
d_call: NA
cdr3_aa: CASSSNSGEQFF
cdr3_nt: TGTGCCAGCAGTTCGAATTCAGGTGAGCAGTTCTTC

j_call: TRBJ2-2
cdr3_length: 15
v_call: TRBV7-8
clone_size: NA
d_call: NA
cdr3_aa: CASSLYPGTTGELFF
cdr3_nt: TGTGCCAGCAGCTTATACCCTGGGACAACCGGGGAGCTGTTTTTT

j_call: TRBJ1-2
cdr3_length: 14
v_call: TRBV5-5
clone_size: NA
d_call: NA
cdr3_aa: CASSLVEGLDGYTF
cdr3_nt: TGTGCCAGCAGCTTGGTGGAGGGGTTGGATGGCTACACCTTC

j_call: TRBJ2-3
cdr3_length: 15
v_call: TRBV29-1
clone_size: once
d_call: TRBD2
cdr3_aa: CSVVRASGNTDTQYF
cdr3_nt: TGCAGCGTTGTGAGAGCTAGCGGGAACACAGATACGCAGTATTTT

j_call: TRBJ2-1
cdr3_length: 20
v_call: TRBV5-1
clone_size: NA
d_call: NA
cdr3_aa: CASSLESGPIWGGPRNEQFF
cdr3_nt: TGCGCCAGCAGCTTGGAGTCGGGGCCTATCTGGGGGGGCCCGCGAAATGAGCAGTTCTTC

j_call: TRBJ2-1
cdr3_length: 17
v_call: TRBV28
clone_size: once
d_call: TRBD2
cdr3_aa: CASSFGDRLAGRNEQFF
cdr3_nt: TGTGCCAGCAGTTTCGGTGACAGACTAGCGGGTCGCAATGAGCAGTTCTTC

j_call: TRBJ2-2
cdr3_length: 19
v_call: TRBV19
clone_size: NA
d_call: TRBD2
cdr3_aa: CASSPGLAGASFWTGELFF
cdr3_nt: TGTGCCAGTAGTCCAGGACTAGCGGGAGCTTCGTTTTGGACCGGGGAGCTGTTTTTT

j_call: TRBJ2-3
cdr3_length: 15
v_call: TRBV18
clone_size: NA
d_call: NA
cdr3_aa: CASSQWSGETDTQYF
cdr3_nt: TGTGCCAGCTCACAATGGTCAGGGGAAACAGATACGCAGTATTTT

j_call: TRBJ2-1
cdr3_length: 14
v_call: TRBV11-2
clone_size: NA
d_call: NA
cdr3_aa: CASSTSGWVGEQFF
cdr3_nt: TGTGCCAGCAGCACAAGCGGGTGGGTAGGTGAGCAGTTCTTC

j_call: TRBJ2-1
cdr3_length: 14
v_call: TRBV11-2
clone_size: NA
d_call: NA
cdr3_aa: CASSLDRTLHEQFF
cdr3_nt: TGTGCCAGCAGCTTAGATAGGACACTCCATGAGCAGTTCTTC

j_call: TRBJ2-5
cdr3_length: 14
v_call: TRBV30
clone_size: NA
d_call: NA
cdr3_aa: CAWSVFWGEETQYF
cdr3_nt: TGTGCCTGGAGTGTGTTCTGGGGAGAAGAGACCCAGTACTTC

j_call: TRBJ2-1
cdr3_length: 13
v_call: TRBV7-9
clone_size: once
d_call: NA
cdr3_aa: CASTQDSYNEQFF
cdr3_nt: TGTGCCAGCACCCAGGACAGCTACAATGAGCAGTTCTTC

j_call: TRBJ1-5
cdr3_length: 13
v_call: TRBV5-8
clone_size: NA
d_call: NA
cdr3_aa: CASSLDGTGPQHF
cdr3_nt: TGTGCCAGCAGCTTGGACGGAACGGGGCCCCAGCATTTT

j_call: TRBJ2-2
cdr3_length: 16
v_call: TRBV7-2
clone_size: NA
d_call: TRBD2
cdr3_aa: CASCRLAAVNTGELFF
cdr3_nt: TGTGCCAGCTGCCGCCTAGCGGCCGTCAACACCGGGGAGCTGTTTTTT

j_call: TRBJ2-1
cdr3_length: 15
v_call: TRBV7-8
clone_size: NA
d_call: TRBD1
cdr3_aa: CASSAHRDRGFEQFF
cdr3_nt: TGTGCCAGCAGCGCACACCGGGACAGGGGATTTGAGCAGTTCTTC

j_call: TRBJ2-1
cdr3_length: 13
v_call: TRBV2
clone_size: NA
d_call: TRBD1
cdr3_aa: CATTGGPYNEQFF
cdr3_nt: TGTGCCACGACAGGGGGGCCCTACAATGAGCAGTTCTTC

j_call: TRBJ2-7
cdr3_length: 13
v_call: TRBV6-5
clone_size: NA
d_call: NA
cdr3_aa: CASGLAVSYEQYF
cdr3_nt: TGTGCCAGCGGACTGGCTGTTTCCTACGAGCAGTACTTC